These 22 T cell receptor beta chains originate from one sample sequenced in a study of T cell clonality in common variable immunodeficiency. Assay: immunoSEQ multiplex PCR; the TCRdb copy retains only in-frame clones and omits some. The sample presents over 40,000 clones, none singletons. Sequenced sample: peripheral blood mononuclear cells. Source of these receptors: a person between 18 and 75 years old in good health.

The table lists this clone with a few counts. The CDR3 end falls 3 residues outside the read, so it is completed with the germline J gene. The genes are TRBV11-3 and TRBJ2-3, with D possibly TRBD1 on 6 matching bases. The CDR3 loop spans 13 amino acids. The germline gives CDR1 SGHNT, CDR2 YENEEA. The ends were cut back, 2 bases at V and 4 bases at J, with 7 bases in the middle. Here the CDR3 reads CASSLTGPDTQYF. The CDR3 DNA, read in part, is TGTGCCAGCAGCTTAACAGGGCCAGATACG.

This clone was seen repeatedly, ten times or more. The missing CDR3 end, 3 residues past where the read stops, is filled in from the germline J gene. The V call is TRBV19, the J call TRBJ1-1; no firm D call. The CDR3 extends over 14 amino acids. Germline CDR1 and CDR2: LNHDA and SQIVND (reference sequence). The part of the CDR3 DNA that was read is TGTGCCAGTAGTATGGTGGGCAACCAGGAACAA. It specifies CASSMVGNQEQ. The entire CDR3 protein reads CASSMVGNQEQAFF.

This clone was seen repeatedly, ten times or more. The CDR3 DNA, read in part, is TGTGCCAGTAGTAAACGACTAGCGGGGTCCTACGAG. This translates into CASSKRLAGSYE. The complete CDR3 reads CASSKRLAGSYEQYF. The V gene is TRBV19, the J gene TRBJ2-7; 11 bases are a match to TRBD2. The read ends 3 residues before the CDR3 terminus; that terminus is restored from the germline J gene. The germline gives CDR1 LNHDA, CDR2 SQIVND (reference sequence). This CDR3 is built from 15 residues. Trimming cost V 4 bases and J 1 base; bases outside gene matches: 3. The full variable domain, with the rest looked up from reference TRBV19 and TRBJ2-7, is DGGITQSPKYLFRKEGQNVTLSCEQNLNHDAMYWYRQDPGQGLRLIYYSQIVNDFQKGDIAEGYSVSREKKESFPLTVTSAQKNPTAFYLCASSKRLAGSYEQYFGPGTRLTVT.

In this sample, this clone turned up many times. The read stops 3 residues short of the end of the CDR3; the missing end is completed from the germline J gene. This chain uses TRBV9 with TRBJ2-3, with 11 bases aligning to TRBD2. The germline gives CDR1 SGDLS, CDR2 YYNGEE. The ends lost 2 bases at V and 4 bases at J; junction bases unmatched: 0. CDR3 length: 14 amino acids. CDR3 amino acids: CASSVSGGADTQYF. CDR3 DNA (partial): TGTGCCAGCAGCGTTAGCGGGGGGGCAGATACG.

This clone appeared many times. The read ends 3 residues before the CDR3 terminus; that terminus is restored from the germline J gene. V usage is TRBV29-1 and J usage is TRBJ1-1, with D tentatively TRBD1 (6 bases). The CDR3 covers 13 residues. Trimming removed 5 bases at V and 0 bases at J, with 10 bases between. CDR1 SQVTM and CDR2 ANQGSEA come from the germline V gene. CDR3 protein: CSVWTAMNTEAFF. The CDR3 bases that were read are TGCAGCGTTTGGACAGCGATGAACACTGAA.

This clone has a count of ten or more. The DNA ends 3 residues before the CDR3 does, and the rest of the CDR3 is filled in from the germline J gene. This chain uses TRBV6-1 with TRBJ2-3; unclear D gene. This CDR3 has 16 residues. V was clipped by 2 bases and J by 0 bases, with 12 bases between them. The germline V gene encodes CDR1 MNHNS and CDR2 SASEGT. Incomplete CDR3 DNA: TGTGCCAGCAGTGAACGTGCAGAAGTAAGCACAGATACG. This sequence encodes CASSERAEVSTDT. The complete CDR3 sequence is CASSERAEVSTDTQYF.

The table lists this clone with a few counts. The observed sequence ends 3 residues before the CDR3 terminus, with the missing tail filled in from the germline J gene. V usage is TRBV6-1 and J usage is TRBJ1-1, with D tentatively TRBD1 (5 bases). The CDR3 spans 17 residues. Trimming stripped 0 bases from V and 0 bases from J, with 14 bases between. The germline gives CDR1 MNHNS, CDR2 SASEGT. The sequenced CDR3 bases are TGTGCCAGCAGTGAAGCTTCGGGGGGGAGGATGAACACTGAA. It encodes CASSEASGGRMNTE. The CDR3 as a whole reads CASSEASGGRMNTEAFF.

This clone was picked up many times. Read sequence stops 3 residues before the CDR3 end, and the germline J gene provides the missing end. The chain is built from TRBV6-2 or TRBV6-3 and TRBJ2-7, with 9 bases lining up with TRBD2. V trimming: 5 bases; J trimming: 0 bases; junction bases outside the gene matches: 5. Germline-derived CDR1 and CDR2 are MNHEY and SVGEGT. The CDR3 is 15 residues long. The DNA read from the CDR3 is TGTGCCAGCAGTGACCCTAGCGGGGTCTCCTACGAG. Translated: CASSDPSGVSYE. In full, the CDR3 reads CASSDPSGVSYEQYF.

There are many counts of this clone. Read data end 3 residues before the CDR3 end; the end is taken from the germline J gene. The genes are TRBV5-4 and TRBJ1-2; 8 bases agree with TRBD1. This CDR3 comprises 13 residues. V lost 4 bases, J lost 6 bases, and 5 bases stayed unmatched. CDR1 is SGHNT and CDR2 is YYREEE in the germline V gene (reference sequence). The chain's CDR3 is CASSLTGGDGYTF. The CDR3 DNA, read in part, is TGTGCCAGCAGCCTCACAGGGGGTGATGGC.

Ten or more counts support this clone. Read data end 3 residues before the CDR3 end; the end is taken from the germline J gene. The rearrangement links TRBV6-2 or TRBV6-3 to TRBJ2-5; D may correspond to TRBD1 or TRBD2 (5 bases each). The CDR3 has 17 amino acids. The V and J ends lost 2 bases and 2 bases respectively, with 18 bases between them. Germline CDR1 MNHEY, CDR2 SVGEGT. This CDR3 is CASSYDPGRGSQETQYF. Incomplete CDR3 DNA: TGTGCCAGCAGTTACGACCCGGGAAGGGGCAGTCAAGAGACC.

This clone has only a few counts. Relative to the germline gene, one junction end is altered; a read error may explain this. The read comes to an end 3 residues before the CDR3 does, leaving the germline J gene to fill in the end. The same CDR3 arises from other DNA sequences in this sample as well. V usage is TRBV18 and J usage is TRBJ1-3; D might be TRBD1 (6 bases). The CDR3 has 17 amino acids. Germline-derived CDR1 and CDR2 are KGHSH and LQKENI. The DNA read from the CDR3 is TGTGCCAGCTCACGAGAGCTTACAGGGAACTCTGGAAACACA. As protein: CASSRELTGNSGNT. The full CDR3 reads CASSRELTGNSGNTIYF.

This clone was recorded many times. With the read ending 3 residues before the CDR3 end, the germline J gene is used to fill in that end. V usage is TRBV5-4 and J usage is TRBJ1-2, with D unresolved. V gave up 2 bases and J gave up 1 base, with 6 bases separating them. The CDR3 has 13 residues. Germline values: CDR1 SGHNT, CDR2 YYREEE (reference sequence). CDR3 amino acids: CASSFNSNYGYTF. The DNA read from the CDR3 is TGTGCCAGCAGCTTCAACAGTAACTATGGC. Together with reference TRBV5-4 and TRBJ1-2, the CDR3 gives the full variable domain: ETGVTQSPTHLIKTRGQQVTLRCSSQSGHNTVSWYQQALGQGPQFIFQYYREEENGRGNFPPRFSGLQFPNYSSELNVNALELDDSALYLCASSFNSNYGYTFGSGTRLTVV.

A few counts support this clone. Sequencing ends 3 residues short of the CDR3 end; the germline J gene provides the rest. The chain uses TRBV19 and TRBJ1-1; 10 positions agree with TRBD1. The germline gives CDR1 LNHDA, CDR2 SQIVND (reference sequence). This CDR3 comprises 18 residues. The V segment lost 4 bases and the J segment 1 base; nucleotides outside the gene matches: 12. CDR3 sequence: CASSRRGQGWVGNTEAFF. CDR3 DNA (partial): TGTGCCAGTAGTAGAAGGGGACAGGGGTGGGTTGGGAACACTGAA.

Comment on this clone: The DNA ends 3 residues before the CDR3 does, and the rest of the CDR3 is filled in from the germline J gene. The chain employs TRBV5-1 and TRBJ2-7; 8 nucleotides align to TRBD1. V dropped 4 bases and J dropped 5; count of bases not matched to a gene: 8. The CDR3 is 14 amino acids. Germline-derived CDR1 and CDR2 are SGHRS and YFSETQ. CDR3: CASSIPQGADEQYF. The sequenced part of the CDR3 DNA is TGCGCCAGCAGCATTCCGCAGGGGGCTGACGAG. The full variable domain, with the rest looked up from reference TRBV5-1 and TRBJ2-7, is KAGVTQTPRYLIKTRGQQVTLSCSPISGHRSVSWYQQTPGQGLQFLFEYFSETQRNKGNFPGRFSGRQFSNSRSEMNVSTLELGDSALYLCASSIPQGADEQYFGPGTRLTVT.

This clone came up many times. The read ends 3 residues before the CDR3 terminus; that terminus is restored from the germline J gene. V usage is TRBV7-2 and J usage is TRBJ2-1; possible D gene TRBD1, 6 bases. Germline V lookup: CDR1 SGHTA, CDR2 FQGNSA. The CDR3 extends over 13 amino acids. V was clipped by 8 bases and J by 4 bases, with 12 bases between them. CDR3 DNA, as far as it was read: TGTGCCAGCTCGGGACAACGTTACAATGAG. It encodes CASSGQRYNE. The whole CDR3 sequence is CASSGQRYNEQFF.

This clone occurred many times. The DNA ends 3 residues before the CDR3 does, and the rest of the CDR3 is filled in from the germline J gene. V and J are TRBV6-2 or TRBV6-3 and TRBJ2-3; 8 nucleotides align to TRBD2. Per germline, CDR1 MNHEY and CDR2 SVGEGT. After removal of 6 bases from V and 1 base from J, the junction contained 3 bases not matched to a gene. This CDR3 contains 14 residues. The sequenced part of the CDR3 DNA is TGTGCCAGCAGCAAGGGACTAGGCACAGATACG. It codes for CASSKGLGTDT. The complete CDR3 sequence is CASSKGLGTDTQYF.

This clone was counted many times. The read ends 3 residues shy of where the CDR3 ends; the end is completed using the germline J gene. The J gene is TRBJ2-1, the V gene TRBV5-4; 9 bases are shared with TRBD2. The CDR3 consists of 15 residues. The germline CDR1 and CDR2 sequences are SGHNT and YYREEE (reference sequence). Trimming cost V 4 bases and J 7 bases; bases outside gene matches: 9. Incomplete CDR3 DNA: TGTGCCAGCAGCCCCGGGACTAGCCGACAAAATGAG. Translating gives CASSPGTSRQNE. From start to end, the CDR3 is CASSPGTSRQNEQFF.

This clone was found many times. The CDR3 end is not reached by the read, which stops 3 residues before it; the germline J gene fills it in. The chain employs TRBV28 and TRBJ2-5, with 9 positions matching TRBD1. This CDR3 spans 16 amino acids. V gave up 5 bases and J gave up 4 bases; unmatched junction bases: 11. CDR1 is MDHEN, CDR2 SYDVKM, per germline. The CDR3 spells CASSHRTGAGRETQYF. Partial CDR3 DNA: TGTGCCAGCAGTCATCGGACAGGGGCAGGGAGAGAGACC.

This clone is medium-sized in the sample. The read is 3 residues too short to cover the CDR3 end, so that end is filled in from the germline J gene. The chain uses TRBV20-1 and TRBJ1-5, with a weak D call TRBD1 (6 bases). CDR3 length: 13 amino acids. CDR1 DFQATT and CDR2 SNEGSKA come from the germline V gene (reference sequence). The germline V and J ends were trimmed by 2 bases and 2 bases, with 7 bases remaining between them. The sequenced part of the CDR3 DNA is TGCAGTGCTAGACGACAGGGCAATCAGCCC. It translates to CSARRQGNQP. In full, the CDR3 reads CSARRQGNQPQHF.

Ten or more counts support this clone. The CDR3 is cut off 3 residues early in the read; its end comes from the germline J gene. The J gene is TRBJ2-2, the V gene TRBV5-1, with 10 bases fitting TRBD1. CDR1 is SGHRS, CDR2 YFSETQ, per germline. The CDR3 spans 16 residues. The V gene end was trimmed by 3 bases and the J gene end by 8 bases; junction bases not matched to a gene: 10. Incomplete CDR3 DNA: TGCGCCAGCAGCTCACCGGGACAGGGGCCGGCTGGGGAG. Amino acid sequence: CASSSPGQGPAGE. The full CDR3 sequence reads CASSSPGQGPAGELFF. The complete variable domain, with remaining parts taken from reference TRBV5-1 and TRBJ2-2, reads KAGVTQTPRYLIKTRGQQVTLSCSPISGHRSVSWYQQTPGQGLQFLFEYFSETQRNKGNFPGRFSGRQFSNSRSEMNVSTLELGDSALYLCASSSPGQGPAGELFFGEGSRLTVL.

This clone appeared many times. Coverage ceases 3 residues before the CDR3 finishes, and the germline J gene fills in the end. V usage is TRBV11-2 and J usage is TRBJ1-1, with 8 bases identical to TRBD1. This CDR3 spans 14 amino acids. Germline V gives CDR1 SGHAT, CDR2 FQNNGV. V shed 5 bases and J 7 bases; nucleotides not matched to a gene: 9. The CDR3 reads CASSASRQGFEAFF. The DNA read from the CDR3 is TGTGCCAGCAGCGCGTCCAGACAGGGGTTTGAA.

This clone was seen only a few times. The sequenced fragment ends 3 residues before the CDR3 boundary, so the rest is inferred from the germline J gene. The chain combines TRBV16 with TRBJ1-5, with D tentatively TRBD1 (6 bases). The germline CDR1 and CDR2 sequences are KGHSY and FQNENV. This CDR3 is 18 amino acids long. The germline V and J ends were trimmed by 2 bases and 7 bases, with 24 bases remaining between them. CDR3 in amino acids: CASSQIIGQNRDGQPQHF. CDR3 DNA (partial): TGTGCCAGCAGCCAAATCATCGGGCAAAACAGGGATGGACAGCCC.